Described below is a single T cell receptor beta chain sequence and its context. Its antigen is unidentified. Random hexamers were used to reverse transcribe 0.5 to 1 ug of RNA. TCRdb itself ran the immunoSEQ multiplex PCR reads through MiXCR, one entry per CDR3 protein. Here the sample spans a few hundred thousand distinct CDR3 sequences, 95% being singletons. This sample is part of a study of CD8 T cells in Susac syndrome. The study sequenced TCR beta in blood CD8+ and CD4+ T cells. The CDR3 contains 13 residues. Study-level findings and limits: TCR sequencing and HLA analysis covered a relatively small number of individuals.

Sequencing was done on a sample of CD4+ T cells from PBMCs. The chain is built from TRBV21-1 and TRBJ2-5; the table's D call, TRBD1, has no DNA check behind it. TRBV21-1 is marked as a pseudogene. The clonotype comes from a human donor with multiple sclerosis. The CDR3 is CASLGGKRETQYF. CDR3 nucleotide sequence: TGTGCCAGCTTAGGGGGCAAGCGAGAGACCCAGTACTTC.